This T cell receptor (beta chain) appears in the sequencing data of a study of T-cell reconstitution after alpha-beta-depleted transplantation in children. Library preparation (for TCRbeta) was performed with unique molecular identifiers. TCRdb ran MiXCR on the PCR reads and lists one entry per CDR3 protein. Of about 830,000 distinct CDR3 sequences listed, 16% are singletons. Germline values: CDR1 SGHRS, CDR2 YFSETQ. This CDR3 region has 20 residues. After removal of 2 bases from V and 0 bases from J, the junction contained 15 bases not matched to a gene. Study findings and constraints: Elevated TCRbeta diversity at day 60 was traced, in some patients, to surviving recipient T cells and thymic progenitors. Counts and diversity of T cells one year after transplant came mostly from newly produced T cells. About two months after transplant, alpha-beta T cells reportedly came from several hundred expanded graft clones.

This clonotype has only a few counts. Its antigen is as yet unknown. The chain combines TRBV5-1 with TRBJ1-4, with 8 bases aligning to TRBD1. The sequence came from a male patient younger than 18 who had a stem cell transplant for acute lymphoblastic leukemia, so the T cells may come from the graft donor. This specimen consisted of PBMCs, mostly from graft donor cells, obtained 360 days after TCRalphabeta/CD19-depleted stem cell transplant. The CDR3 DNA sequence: TGCGCCAGCAGCTTTCGGGGTGCCGGGACAGGACTCACAACTAATGAAAAACTGTTTTTT. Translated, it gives CASSFRGAGTGLTTNEKLFF.